The 25 T cell receptor beta chains in this list originate from one sample, sequenced in a study of blood T cell repertoires in COVID-19. Only in-frame clones appear in the TCRdb table, and some are missing; sequencing was by immunoSEQ multiplex PCR. This sample has 75,000 to 100,000 clones; 65% to 85% occur once, and the top ten carry over 8.5%. Input material: peripheral blood. The source is a woman of 80 years or more with acute or convalescent COVID-19.

V gene TRBV5-1 combines with J gene TRBJ1-1, with D possibly matching TRBD1 (6 bases). This CDR3 is 15 amino acids long. V shed 4 bases and J shed 6 bases, with 19 bases lying between them. CDR1 is SGHRS, CDR2 YFSETQ, per germline. CDR3 residues: CASSESPGRGSEAFF. CDR3 DNA: TGCGCCAGCAGCGAATCCCCCGGCAGGGGATCTGAAGCTTTCTTT.

The V gene is TRBV11-2, the J gene TRBJ2-2; 8 bases map to TRBD1. This CDR3 has 14 residues. With V trimmed by 5 bases and J by 4 bases, 3 bases remained unmatched. CDR1 is SGHAT and CDR2 is FQNNGV in the germline V gene. DNA for the CDR3: TGTGCCAGCAGCCGCAGGGGGCTCACCGGGGAGCTGTTTTTT. Protein sequence: CASSRRGLTGELFF.

V is TRBV3-1 (or the pseudogene TRBV3-2) and J is TRBJ1-2; 9 bases line up with TRBD1. The V segment lost 5 bases and the J segment 6 bases; nucleotides outside the gene matches: 7. The germline CDR1 and CDR2 sequences are LGHDT and YNNKEL (reference sequence). The CDR3 spans 14 residues. The CDR3 coding sequence is TGTGCCAGCAGCTCCAACAGGGGGCGGCATGGCTACACCTTC. Translation gives CASSSNRGRHGYTF.

The J gene is TRBJ2-3, the V gene TRBV6-4; 8 positions match TRBD2. The CDR3 extends over 14 amino acids. With 10 bases clipped from V and 2 bases from J, the junction kept 8 bases outside the gene matches. Germline CDR1 is MRHNA and CDR2 is SNTAGT. CDR3 nucleotides: TGTGCCACCTCCTGGCGGGGGGCCACAGATACGCAGTATTTT. Translation gives CATSWRGATDTQYF.

The chain has TRBV11-2 and TRBJ2-7, with TRBD2 matching over 8 bases. Germline values: CDR1 SGHAT, CDR2 FQNNGV. CDR3 length: 14 amino acids. With V trimmed by 3 bases and J by 3 bases, 4 bases remained unmatched. The CDR3 nucleotides read TGTGCCAGCAGCTTCCCCAGCGGGGGCTACGAGCAGTACGTC. Its protein is CASSFPSGGYEQYV.

This clone was detected only a few times. The CDR3 here is CSASWGLEAFF. DNA for the CDR3: TGCAGTGCTAGTTGGGGGCTTGAAGCTTTCTTT. The chain joins TRBV20-1 to TRBJ1-1; tentative D call: TRBD1 (6 bases). The CDR3 loop spans 11 amino acids. V was trimmed by 3 bases and J by 7 bases, leaving 9 bases between them. Germline lookup yields CDR1 DFQATT and CDR2 SNEGSKA (reference sequence).

The chain uses TRBV1 and TRBJ2-3; the D call TRBD2 from the table was never checked on the DNA. TRBV1 counts as a pseudogene. This CDR3 region has 17 residues. The CDR3 sequence is CTSSPAGGYTPGDTQYF. The CDR3 region has the DNA TGCACCAGCAGCCCGGCGGGGGGGTATACTCCCGGGGATACGCAGTATTTT.

The chain recombines TRBV19 with TRBJ1-5; 8 bases are a match to TRBD1. Germline V lookup: CDR1 LNHDA, CDR2 SQIVND (reference sequence). The CDR3 spans 15 residues. V shed 5 bases, J shed 10 bases, and the junction held 13 bases outside the gene matches. CDR3: CASSVETGVILPQHF. The CDR3 DNA reads as TGTGCCAGTAGTGTCGAGACAGGGGTGATCCTACCCCAGCATTTT. The complete variable domain, with remaining parts taken from reference TRBV19 and TRBJ1-5, reads DGGITQSPKYLFRKEGQNVTLSCEQNLNHDAMYWYRQDPGQGLRLIYYSQIVNDFQKGDIAEGYSVSREKKESFPLTVTSAQKNPTAFYLCASSVETGVILPQHFGDGTRLSIL.

The CDR3 reads CASQGTSNYGYTF. The CDR3 DNA is TGTGCCAGCCAGGGGACCTCTAACTATGGCTACACCTTC. The rearrangement joins TRBV28 to TRBJ1-2, with D perhaps matching TRBD1 (6 bases). V was pared by 8 bases and J by 0 bases, with 10 bases between. The germline CDR1 and CDR2 sequences are MDHEN and SYDVKM. The CDR3 covers 13 residues.

To note about this clone: At one of its ends the junction is not consistent with the germline gene, which may arise from a read error. In the same sample, other DNA sequences code for this CDR3. The chain employs TRBV24-1 and TRBJ1-2; 10 bases match TRBD1. Germline CDR1 reads KGHDR; CDR2 reads SFDVKD. CDR3 length: 18 amino acids. DNA for the CDR3: TGTGCCACCAGCGATTCGGCCCCCGCGGGACAGGGGTTGGGTGGCTACACCTTC. Its protein product is CATSDSAPAGQGLGGYTF.

This clone has a handful of counts. V gene TRBV9 combines with J gene TRBJ2-5; 10 bases agree with TRBD1. CDR3 size: 15 residues. The trim removed 3 bases at V and 2 bases at J, leaving 4 bases unmatched. Germline V gene data show CDR1 as SGDLS and CDR2 as YYNGEE. The CDR3 DNA is TGTGCCAGCAGCGAGATGGACAGGGGGCAAGAGACCCAGTACTTC. It encodes CASSEMDRGQETQYF.

The rearrangement links TRBV9 to TRBJ2-3, with 7 bases fitting TRBD2. This CDR3 is 17 amino acids long. Germline V gene sequence: CDR1 SGDLS, CDR2 YYNGEE. After removal of 0 bases from V and 2 bases from J, the junction contained 9 bases not matched to a gene. The CDR3 region is CASSVGRVGGFTDTQYF. Written as DNA, the CDR3 is TGTGCCAGCAGCGTAGGGCGAGTGGGGGGGTTCACAGATACGCAGTATTTT.

The chain is built from TRBV28 and TRBJ1-2, with D unresolved. This CDR3 spans 14 amino acids. Trimming removed 2 bases at V and 0 bases at J, with 7 bases between. Germline V CDR1 and CDR2: MDHEN, SYDVKM. The CDR3 is CASSLGLANYGYTF. The CDR3 bases are TGTGCCAGCAGTTTAGGGCTCGCTAACTATGGCTACACCTTC.

The chain carries TRBV7-2 and TRBJ1-2, with D possibly being TRBD1 (5 bases). The length of the CDR3 is 14 residues. CDR1 and CDR2 from the germline V gene are SGHTA and FQGNSA. Trimming cost V 3 bases and J 4 bases, with 12 bases left between them. CDR3 amino acids: CASSFTGSPYGYTF. The CDR3 bases are TGTGCCAGCAGCTTCACAGGTTCCCCCTATGGCTACACCTTC.

This chain links TRBV5-4 with TRBJ2-7, with 8 positions matching TRBD1. The CDR3 runs 13 residues. CDR1 is SGHNT and CDR2 is YYREEE in the germline V gene (reference sequence). Losses at the gene ends were 3 bases for V and 9 bases for J; bases not matched to a gene: 8. CDR3 loop: CASSSRQGTRQYF. The CDR3 region has the DNA TGTGCCAGCAGCTCGCGACAGGGGACAAGGCAGTACTTC.

The V gene is TRBV29-1, the J gene TRBJ1-1, with D maybe TRBD1 (6 bases). The CDR3 is 14 residues long. Germline V gene data show CDR1 as SQVTM and CDR2 as ANQGSEA. The V end was cut by 7 bases, the J end by 4 bases, with 19 bases between. CDR3 in amino acids: CSAEGVSRLTEAFF. For the CDR3, the DNA is TGCAGCGCCGAGGGGGTTAGTCGTCTCACTGAAGCTTTCTTT.

The rearrangement joins TRBV5-1 to TRBJ1-3; TRBD1 matches at 9 bases. This CDR3 comprises 18 residues. Trimming took 0 bases from V and 0 from J; bases not matched to a gene: 7. CDR1 SGHRS and CDR2 YFSETQ come from the germline V gene. CDR3 in DNA: TGCGCCAGCAGCTTGGGAACGACAGGGGGTCTCTCTGGAAACACCATATATTTT. Translating it yields CASSLGTTGGLSGNTIYF.

For the CDR3, the DNA is TGTGCCAGCAGTTACCGTGACAAGGGGGATAAAGTGCATTTT. Translation: CASSYRDKGDKVHF. This chain uses TRBV6-6 with TRBJ1-5; D possibly corresponds to TRBD1 (6 bases). V gave up 2 bases and J gave up 15 bases, with 20 bases separating them. The CDR3 spans 14 residues. In germline, CDR1 is MNHNY, CDR2 SVGAGI (reference sequence).

V gene TRBV4-1 combines with J gene TRBJ2-7, with TRBD1 as a possible D gene (6 bases). CDR1 MGHRA and CDR2 YSYEKL come from the germline V gene. The CDR3 has 13 amino acids. Trimming took 3 bases from V and 4 from J, leaving 10 bases between them. Written as DNA, the CDR3 is TGCGCCAGCAGCCATACTACAGGGTACGAGCAGTACGTC. Amino acids: CASSHTTGYEQYV.

The chain combines TRBV7-2 with TRBJ2-1; 7 bases line up with TRBD1. This CDR3 has 14 amino acids. The germline CDR1 and CDR2 sequences are SGHTA and FQGNSA. J gave up 7 bases and V 5 bases, and 8 bases lay outside the gene matches. The CDR3 here is CASSPGQARNEQFF. The CDR3 nucleotides read TGTGCCAGCAGCCCTGGACAGGCAAGGAATGAGCAGTTCTTC.

This clone was seen only once. The chain employs TRBV7-6 and TRBJ2-7; the match to TRBD1 covers 8 bases. Germline assignment: CDR1 SGHVS and CDR2 FNYEAQ. CDR3 length equals 16 residues. The V gene end was trimmed by 1 base and the J gene end by 5 bases; junction bases not matched to a gene: 10. CDR3 nucleotide sequence: TGTGCCAGCAGCTTAGACCTCGGGACAGGACACAACGAGCAGTACTTC. Amino acids: CASSLDLGTGHNEQYF.

The chain recombines TRBV2 with TRBJ2-7, with 9 bases matching TRBD1. CDR1 SNHLY and CDR2 FYNNEI come from the germline V gene. Trimming at V came to 6 bases and at J to 0 bases, leaving 3 bases not matched to a gene. The CDR3 contains 14 residues. In DNA, the CDR3 is TGTGCCAGCAGGGGGACAGGGAGCTCCTACGAGCAGTACTTC. Its protein product is CASRGTGSSYEQYF.

This clone is medium-sized (0.01 to 0.1%) by share. The rearrangement uses TRBV20-1 and TRBJ1-2; D not resolved. This CDR3 spans 14 amino acids. With 3 bases removed from V and 5 bases from J, the gap between germline ends came to 16 bases. Germline V gene lookup returns CDR1 DFQATT and CDR2 SNEGSKA (reference sequence). CDR3 region: CSASFVGVSYGYTF. The CDR3 DNA sequence: TGCAGTGCTAGTTTCGTGGGAGTCTCTTATGGCTACACCTTC.

The CDR3 region is CASSPTGVSDTQYF. The CDR3 DNA sequence: TGTGCCAGCAGTCCCACAGGGGTTTCGGATACGCAGTATTTT. The chain employs TRBV28 and TRBJ2-3; 7 nucleotides agree with TRBD1. The CDR3 spans 14 residues. V dropped 5 bases and J dropped 6; count of bases not matched to a gene: 8. The germline gives CDR1 MDHEN, CDR2 SYDVKM.

The gene calls are TRBV6-4 and TRBJ2-7; 7 bases map to TRBD2. The CDR3 sequence is 18 residues long. Germline CDR1 MRHNA, CDR2 SNTAGT. After removal of 0 bases from V and 0 bases from J, the junction contained 11 bases not matched to a gene. The CDR3 loop is CASSDSGSSGTSSYEQYF. In DNA form, the CDR3 reads TGTGCCAGCAGTGACTCGGGGTCTAGCGGTACGAGCTCCTACGAGCAGTACTTC.